One sample yielded the 10 T cell receptor beta chains listed below, sequenced in a study of cytomegalovirus exposure and HLA in healthy donors. The PCR contained 60 Vbeta and 13 Jbeta primers. Produced via immunoSEQ multiplex PCR; TCRdb's table is partial and in-frame only. Of some 190,000 clones listed, roughly 80% are singletons. The specimen was PBMCs. These receptors originate from a man between 35 and 55 years old in good health and CMV-seropositive.

CDR3 residues: CASSRGLAGSRSTDTQYF. CDR3 nucleotide sequence: TGCGCCAGCAGCCGGGGACTAGCGGGATCCCGTAGCACAGATACGCAGTATTTT. V usage is TRBV4-1 and J usage is TRBJ2-3; 13 positions agree with TRBD2. Trimming cost V 4 bases and J 0 bases; bases outside gene matches: 7. This CDR3 has 18 residues. Per germline, CDR1 MGHRA and CDR2 YSYEKL.

The J gene is TRBJ2-1, the V gene TRBV5-1; 7 bases line up with TRBD1. Germline CDR1 and CDR2: SGHRS and YFSETQ. J lost 5 bases, V lost 1 base, and 9 bases had no gene match. The CDR3 totals 16 residues. CDR3 residues: CASSLPGQAKNNEQFF. The CDR3 DNA is TGCGCCAGCAGCTTGCCAGGACAGGCAAAGAACAATGAGCAGTTCTTC.

As concerns this clone: The same CDR3 can be traced to other DNA sequences in this sample. This rearrangement joins TRBV7-9 to TRBJ1-1, with D possibly matching TRBD1 (5 bases). CDR3 length: 13 amino acids. V was pared by 2 bases and J by 4 bases, with 8 bases between. Germline V gene sequence: CDR1 SEHNR, CDR2 FQNEAQ (reference sequence). DNA of the CDR3: TGTGCCAGCAGCTTATCGGGGGGCACTGAAGCTTTCTTT. Amino acid sequence: CASSLSGGTEAFF.

This chain connects TRBV6-1 to TRBJ2-1; D call uncertain. Between the trimmed V and J ends, which lost 6 bases and 4 bases, there was a span of 7 bases. This CDR3 is 12 amino acids long. Germline-derived CDR1 and CDR2 are MNHNS and SASEGT. The CDR3 sequence is CASSFVYNEQFF. In nucleotides, the CDR3 is TGTGCCAGCAGCTTCGTATACAATGAGCAGTTCTTC.

This clone has a single count. CDR3: CASSSRDRSPYEQYF. DNA for the CDR3: TGTGCCAGTAGTTCCCGGGACAGAAGTCCCTACGAGCAGTACTTC. The J gene is TRBJ2-7, the V gene TRBV19; 7 positions match TRBD1. The CDR3 consists of 15 residues. Germline CDR1 and CDR2: LNHDA and SQIVND (reference sequence). J lost 2 bases, V lost 5 bases, and 9 bases had no gene match.

The chain is built from TRBV18 and TRBJ2-7; 7 positions match TRBD1. The junction had 7 bases not matched to a gene; V was cut back by 5 bases and J by 0 bases. Germline V gene data show CDR1 as KGHSH and CDR2 as LQKENI. The CDR3 sequence is 15 residues long. The CDR3 DNA reads TGTGCCAGCTCAACAGGGGACCCGAGCTCCTACGAGCAGTACTTC. Its protein product is CASSTGDPSSYEQYF.

This rearrangement joins TRBV6-1 to TRBJ1-2; no clear D. Germline V gives CDR1 MNHNS, CDR2 SASEGT. This CDR3 has 10 amino acids. V was shortened by 10 bases and J by 8 bases, with 11 bases between the two germline ends. Here the CDR3 reads CATRDFGYTF. CDR3 DNA: TGTGCCACCCGAGACTTCGGCTACACCTTC.

The chain employs TRBV9 and TRBJ1-1; the D gene is possibly TRBD1 (5 bases). CDR3 length: 16 residues. Germline V gene data show CDR1 as SGDLS and CDR2 as YYNGEE. Trimming shortened V by 0 bases and J by 4 bases, and 16 bases separated the two germline ends. The CDR3 region has the DNA TGTGCCAGCAGCGTAGGAATTGGGGGGAGAAGCACTGAAGCTTTCTTT. Its translation: CASSVGIGGRSTEAFF.

In regard to this clone: At one end the junction does not follow the germline gene, possibly because of a read error. V usage is TRBV5-4 and J usage is TRBJ2-1; D possibly corresponds to TRBD2 (5 bases). This CDR3 contains 14 residues. Per the germline V gene, CDR1 is SGHNT and CDR2 is YYREEE (reference sequence). CDR3 in amino acids: CASSATDSSNEQFF. The CDR3 DNA reads TGTGCCAGCAGCGCCACGGACTCCTCCAATGAGCAGTTCTTC.

This rearrangement joins TRBV5-1 to TRBJ2-1; D gene unclear. Looked up from germline, CDR1 is SGHRS and CDR2 is YFSETQ. CDR3 length: 14 amino acids. The V gene lost 1 base and the J gene lost 4 bases, with 9 bases spanning the gap. This chain's CDR3 is CASSLSGDYNEQFF. In DNA, the CDR3 is TGCGCCAGCAGCTTGTCCGGAGATTACAATGAGCAGTTCTTC.